This note documents a single TCR beta chain sequence. The antigen is undetermined. These data belong to a study of T cell responses to AZD1222 COVID-19 vaccine. Profiling relied on immunoSEQ multiplex PCR, and the TCRdb table lists in-frame clones only, not all of them. This repertoire shows 140,000 to 150,000 clones, over 85% found once; its top ten account for 5% to 6.5%. Study-wide points: A mostly white British donor set with more females was recruited, and clonal diversity was possibly underestimated. Among those given AZD1222, only 6 or 7 were seropositive at baseline. Researchers report vaccine-associated CD4 TCRs spanning spike, with dominance at 160-218 and 743-854. Increases in Spike-specific TCR breadth and depth were seen after two AZD1222 doses.

CDR3 size: 11 residues. Trimming took 7 bases from V and 5 from J, leaving 6 bases between them. CDR1 and CDR2 from the germline V gene are WSHSY and SAAADI. Sequenced material: peripheral blood, taken on day 0 of AZD1222 vaccination. This sequence originates from an adult in good health. The chain links TRBV10-2 to TRBJ2-1, with unresolved D. CDR3 in DNA: TGCGCCAGCAATAAGAACAATGAGCAGTTCTTC. Translated: CASNKNNEQFF.